Listed below are T cell receptor beta chains from one sample, sequenced in a study of T cells in Graves' hyperthyroidism and ophthalmopathy. One entry per CDR3 protein, called by TCRdb with MiXCR from the multiplex PCR reads. This sample has around 350,000 distinct CDR3 sequences, with approximately 19% found just once. The sequenced material came from blood. These receptors were collected from a woman aged 18-29 years with Graves' hyperthyroidism. The CDR3 runs from the conserved cysteine through the conserved F or W. The order of the fields is J gene, V gene, CDR3 protein.

j_call: TRBJ2-7; v_call: TRBV6-5; cdr3_aa: CASSYTLGAGEQYF
j_call: TRBJ2-5; v_call: TRBV6-1; cdr3_aa: CASRVDPGGPTEIQYF
j_call: TRBJ2-6; v_call: TRBV20-1; cdr3_aa: CSASKDGANVLTF
j_call: TRBJ1-2; v_call: TRBV18; cdr3_aa: CASSLDANYGYTF
j_call: TRBJ1-2; v_call: TRBV24-1; cdr3_aa: CATSDLRSRNYGYTF
j_call: TRBJ1-2; v_call: TRBV6-5; cdr3_aa: CASSYRTTSGPYGYTF
j_call: TRBJ1-2; v_call: TRBV12-3/TRBV12-4; cdr3_aa: CASIGPTGYGYTF
j_call: TRBJ2-5; v_call: TRBV12-3/TRBV12-4; cdr3_aa: CASLGQVRETQYF
j_call: TRBJ2-5; v_call: TRBV18; cdr3_aa: CASSPARAVRQETQYF
j_call: TRBJ2-5; v_call: TRBV5-4; cdr3_aa: CASSLGVAGGQETQYF
j_call: TRBJ2-7; v_call: TRBV20-1; cdr3_aa: CSANRDNYEQYF
j_call: TRBJ1-5; v_call: TRBV27; cdr3_aa: CASSLEGGLNQPQHF
j_call: TRBJ1-5; v_call: TRBV6-5; cdr3_aa: CASRTTRNQPQHF
j_call: TRBJ1-5; v_call: TRBV12-3/TRBV12-4; cdr3_aa: CASSRSQPQHF
j_call: TRBJ2-2; v_call: TRBV6-2/TRBV6-3; cdr3_aa: CASTTAGELFF
j_call: TRBJ1-1; v_call: TRBV3-1; cdr3_aa: CASSPDRETEAFF
j_call: TRBJ2-2; v_call: TRBV7-8; cdr3_aa: CASSLDFVPGELFF
j_call: TRBJ1-1; v_call: TRBV2; cdr3_aa: CASSAENTEAFF
j_call: TRBJ2-7; v_call: TRBV2; cdr3_aa: CASSGDGGGEQYF
j_call: TRBJ2-7; v_call: TRBV6-1; cdr3_aa: CASSEGKGGPYEQYF
j_call: TRBJ2-5; v_call: TRBV6-5; cdr3_aa: CASSYLTSGGEETQYF
j_call: TRBJ2-7; v_call: TRBV19; cdr3_aa: CASSTSTGGYYEQYF
j_call: TRBJ1-5; v_call: TRBV27; cdr3_aa: CASSPRQTSNQPQHF
j_call: TRBJ2-5; v_call: TRBV20-1; cdr3_aa: CSARVSWNPAVETQYF
j_call: TRBJ2-2; v_call: TRBV4-1; cdr3_aa: CASSQGQGAKSGELFF
j_call: TRBJ2-5; v_call: TRBV5-5; cdr3_aa: CASSGRGTEETQYF
j_call: TRBJ1-2; v_call: TRBV29-1; cdr3_aa: CSVGLLDYGYTF
j_call: TRBJ2-3; v_call: TRBV20-1; cdr3_aa: CSARPLLYSQIFTDTQYF